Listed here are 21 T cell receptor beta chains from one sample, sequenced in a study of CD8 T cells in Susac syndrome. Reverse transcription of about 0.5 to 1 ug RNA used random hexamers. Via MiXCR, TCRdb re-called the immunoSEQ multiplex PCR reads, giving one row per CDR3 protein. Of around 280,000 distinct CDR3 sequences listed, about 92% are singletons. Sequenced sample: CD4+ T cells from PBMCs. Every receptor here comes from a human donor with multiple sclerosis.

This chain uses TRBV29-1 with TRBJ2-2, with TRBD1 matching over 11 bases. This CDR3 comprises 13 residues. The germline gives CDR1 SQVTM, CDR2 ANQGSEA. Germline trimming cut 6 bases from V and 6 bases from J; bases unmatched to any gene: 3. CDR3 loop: CSVPGQGAGELFF. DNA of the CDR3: TGCAGCGTCCCGGGACAGGGGGCCGGGGAGCTGTTTTTT.

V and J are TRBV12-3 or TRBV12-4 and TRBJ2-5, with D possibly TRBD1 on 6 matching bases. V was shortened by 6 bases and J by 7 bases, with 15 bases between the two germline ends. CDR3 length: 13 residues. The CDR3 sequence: CASSPTIQGTQYF. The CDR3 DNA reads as TGTGCCAGCAGCCCGACAATACAGGGGACCCAGTACTTC.

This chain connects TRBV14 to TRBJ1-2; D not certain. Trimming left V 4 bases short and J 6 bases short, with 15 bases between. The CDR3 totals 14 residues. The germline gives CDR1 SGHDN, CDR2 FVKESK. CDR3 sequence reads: CASSPSRERHGYTF. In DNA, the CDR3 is TGTGCCAGCAGCCCCTCGCGAGAGAGACATGGCTACACCTTC.

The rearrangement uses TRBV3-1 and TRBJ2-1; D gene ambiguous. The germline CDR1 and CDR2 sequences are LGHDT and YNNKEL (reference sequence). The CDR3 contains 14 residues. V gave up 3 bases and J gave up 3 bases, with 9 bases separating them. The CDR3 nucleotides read TGTGCCAGCAGCCAGCGGAGAAGCTACAATGAGCAGTTCTTC. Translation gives CASSQRRSYNEQFF.

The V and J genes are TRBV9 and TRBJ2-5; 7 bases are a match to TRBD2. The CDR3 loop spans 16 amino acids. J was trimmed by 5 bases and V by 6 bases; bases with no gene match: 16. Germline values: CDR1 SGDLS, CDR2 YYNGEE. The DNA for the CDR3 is TGTGCCAGCACCCCAGGGATGGCGGGAGATGGGGAGACCCAGTACTTC. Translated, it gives CASTPGMAGDGETQYF.

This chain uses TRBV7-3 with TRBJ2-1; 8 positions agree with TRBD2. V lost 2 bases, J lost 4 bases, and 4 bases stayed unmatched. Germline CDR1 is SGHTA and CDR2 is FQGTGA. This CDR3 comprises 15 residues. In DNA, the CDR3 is TGTGCCAGCAGCTTAGCGGGAGGCGTGTACAATGAGCAGTTCTTC. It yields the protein CASSLAGGVYNEQFF.

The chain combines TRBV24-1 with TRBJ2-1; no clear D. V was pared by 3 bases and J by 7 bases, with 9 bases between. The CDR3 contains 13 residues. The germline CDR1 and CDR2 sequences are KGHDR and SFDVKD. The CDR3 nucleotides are TGTGCCACCAGTGATCTATGGGGAAATGAGCAGTTCTTC. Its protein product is CATSDLWGNEQFF.

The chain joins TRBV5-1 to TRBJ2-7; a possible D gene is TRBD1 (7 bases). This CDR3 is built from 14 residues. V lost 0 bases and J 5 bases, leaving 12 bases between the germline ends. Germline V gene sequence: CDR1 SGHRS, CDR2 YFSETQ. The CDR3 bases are TGCGCCAGCAGCTTGGAGGCAGGGGGGAACGAGCAGTACTTC. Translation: CASSLEAGGNEQYF.

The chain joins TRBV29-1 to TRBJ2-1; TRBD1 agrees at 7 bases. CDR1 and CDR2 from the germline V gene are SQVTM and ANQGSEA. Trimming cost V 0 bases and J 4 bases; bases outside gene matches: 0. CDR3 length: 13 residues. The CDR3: CSVEEGQYNEQFF. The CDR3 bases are TGCAGCGTTGAAGAGGGACAGTACAATGAGCAGTTCTTC.

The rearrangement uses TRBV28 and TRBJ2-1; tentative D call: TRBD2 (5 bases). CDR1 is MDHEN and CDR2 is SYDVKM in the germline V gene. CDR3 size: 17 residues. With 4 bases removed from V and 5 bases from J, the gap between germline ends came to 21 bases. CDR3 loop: CASSSPKGVVGDNEQFF. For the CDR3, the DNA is TGTGCCAGCAGTTCTCCCAAGGGAGTGGTGGGAGACAATGAGCAGTTCTTC. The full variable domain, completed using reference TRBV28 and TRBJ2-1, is DVKVTQSSRYLVKRTGEKVFLECVQDMDHENMFWYRQDPGLGLRLIYFSYDVKMKEKGDIPEGYSVSREKKERFSLILESASTNQTSMYLCASSSPKGVVGDNEQFFGPGTRLTVL.

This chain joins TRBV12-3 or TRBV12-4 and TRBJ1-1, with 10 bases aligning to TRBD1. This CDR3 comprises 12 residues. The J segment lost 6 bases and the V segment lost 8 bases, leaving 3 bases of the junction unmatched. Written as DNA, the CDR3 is TGTGCCAGCCGGGGACAGGGGCCTGAAGCTTTCTTT. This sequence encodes CASRGQGPEAFF.

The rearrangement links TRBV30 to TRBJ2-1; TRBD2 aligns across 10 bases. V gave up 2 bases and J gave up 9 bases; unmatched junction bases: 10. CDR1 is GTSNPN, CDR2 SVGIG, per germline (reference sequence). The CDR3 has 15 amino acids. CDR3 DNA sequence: TGTGCCTGGAGTAAACTAGCGGGGACTTCGGGTGAGCAGTTCTTC. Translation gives CAWSKLAGTSGEQFF.

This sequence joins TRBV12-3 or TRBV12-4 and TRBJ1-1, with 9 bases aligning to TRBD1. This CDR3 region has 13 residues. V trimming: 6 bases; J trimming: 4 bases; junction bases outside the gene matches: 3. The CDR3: CASRTTGGTEAFF. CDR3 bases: TGTGCCAGCAGGACGACAGGGGGCACTGAAGCTTTCTTT.

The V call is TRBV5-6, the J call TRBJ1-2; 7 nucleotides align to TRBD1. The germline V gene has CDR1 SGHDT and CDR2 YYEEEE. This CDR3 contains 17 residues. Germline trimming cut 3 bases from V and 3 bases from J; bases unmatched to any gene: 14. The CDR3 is CASSSRTGGVFDYGYTF. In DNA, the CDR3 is TGTGCCAGCAGCTCCCGGACAGGAGGGGTATTCGACTATGGCTACACCTTC.

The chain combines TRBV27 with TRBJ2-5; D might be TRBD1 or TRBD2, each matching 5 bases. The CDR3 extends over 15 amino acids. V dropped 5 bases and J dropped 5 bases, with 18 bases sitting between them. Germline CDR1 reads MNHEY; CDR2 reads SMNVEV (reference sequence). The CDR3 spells CASSPPGTSSETQYF. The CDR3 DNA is TGTGCCAGCAGTCCCCCCGGGACCTCGAGTGAGACCCAGTACTTC.

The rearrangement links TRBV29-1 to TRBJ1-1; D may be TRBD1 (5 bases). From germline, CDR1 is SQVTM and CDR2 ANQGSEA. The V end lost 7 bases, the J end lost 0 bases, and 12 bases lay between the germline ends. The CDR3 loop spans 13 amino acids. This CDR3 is CSGIGTLNTEAFF. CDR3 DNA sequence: TGCAGCGGAATTGGGACCCTGAACACTGAAGCTTTCTTT.

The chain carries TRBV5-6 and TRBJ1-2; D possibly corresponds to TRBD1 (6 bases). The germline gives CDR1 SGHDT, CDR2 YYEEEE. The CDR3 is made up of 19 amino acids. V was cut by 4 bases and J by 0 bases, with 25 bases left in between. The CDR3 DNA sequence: TGTGCCAGCAGCCTCCCCTTAGGTCGGACAGCACCTACTAACTATGGCTACACCTTC. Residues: CASSLPLGRTAPTNYGYTF.

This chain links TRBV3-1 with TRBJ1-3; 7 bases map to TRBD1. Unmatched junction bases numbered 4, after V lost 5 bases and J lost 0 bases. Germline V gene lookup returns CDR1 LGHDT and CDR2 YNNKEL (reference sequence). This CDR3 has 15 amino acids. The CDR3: CASSLDRDSGNTIYF. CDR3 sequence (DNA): TGTGCCAGCAGCTTAGACAGGGACTCTGGAAACACCATATATTTT.

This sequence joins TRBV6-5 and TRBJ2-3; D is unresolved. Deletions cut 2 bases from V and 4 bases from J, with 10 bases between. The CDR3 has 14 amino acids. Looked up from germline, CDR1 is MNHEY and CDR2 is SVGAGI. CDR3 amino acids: CASSYVVGADTQYF. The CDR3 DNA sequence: TGTGCCAGCAGTTACGTTGTGGGTGCAGATACGCAGTATTTT.

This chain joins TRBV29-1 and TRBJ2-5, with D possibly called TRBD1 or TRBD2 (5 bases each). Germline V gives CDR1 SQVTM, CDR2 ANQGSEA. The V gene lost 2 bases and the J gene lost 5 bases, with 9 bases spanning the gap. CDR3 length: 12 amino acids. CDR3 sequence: CSVERDAETQYF. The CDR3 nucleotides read TGCAGCGTTGAAAGGGACGCGGAGACCCAGTACTTC.

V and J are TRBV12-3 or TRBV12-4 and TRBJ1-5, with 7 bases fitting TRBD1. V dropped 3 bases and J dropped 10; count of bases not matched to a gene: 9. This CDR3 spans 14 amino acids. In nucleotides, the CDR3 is TGTGCCAGCAGTTTCACAGGGGTTGACATACCCCAGCATTTT. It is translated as CASSFTGVDIPQHF.